This is a list of T cell receptor beta chains from one sample in a study of blood T cell repertoires in COVID-19. TCRdb's table, derived via immunoSEQ multiplex PCR, lists solely in-frame clones and lacks some. This table has around 230,000 clones, more than 70% appearing once. The source material was peripheral blood. These receptor sequences come from a woman aged 50 to 65 with acute or convalescent COVID-19. Each CDR3 is given with its conserved first and last residue. The order of the fields is J gene, clone size, CDR3 length, V gene, D gene, CDR3 DNA, CDR3 protein. A D gene is named only where the DNA matches it firmly. Expanded clones are given a class, and other clones once, few, many or no size at all.

>TRBJ1-3|-|14|TRBV2|-
TGTGCCAGCAGTGTTGATGGGAGTGGAAACACCATATATTTT
CASSVDGSGNTIYF
>TRBJ1-3|-|16|TRBV19|-
TGTGCCAGTACCGGGCTTGTGGGGGCAGCTGGAAACACCATATATTTT
CASTGLVGAAGNTIYF
>TRBJ2-5|-|16|TRBV5-1|TRBD1
TGCGCCAGCAGCTTGGCCCCGACAGGGCCGGTGGAGACCCAGTACTTC
CASSLAPTGPVETQYF
>TRBJ1-1|-|17|TRBV5-4|TRBD1
TGTGCCAGCAGCTTTATACGACAGGGGGCCTATGGCACTGAAGCTTTCTTT
CASSFIRQGAYGTEAFF
>TRBJ2-1|-|16|TRBV18|-
TGTGCCTCACCAGGAGGCGCGATAGGATCCTACAATGAGCAGTTCTTC
CASPGGAIGSYNEQFF
>TRBJ1-6|-|16|TRBV5-4|-
TGTGCCAGCAGCTTGGCGGATGGGGGCCTAGATTCACCCCTCCACTTT
CASSLADGGLDSPLHF
>TRBJ2-3|-|16|TRBV9|TRBD2
TGTGCCAGCAGCCCCCGAGCGGGAGGGAGCACAGATACGCAGTATTTT
CASSPRAGGSTDTQYF
>TRBJ1-1|-|15|TRBV18|-
TGTGCCAGCTCACCAAGAGAGGAGAGAGGGCTGGGAGCTTTCTTT
CASSPREERGLGAFF
>TRBJ2-1|-|14|TRBV19|TRBD2
TGTGCCACCAAAAGTCTAGCGGGAGTCGATGAGCAGTTCTTC
CATKSLAGVDEQFF
>TRBJ2-7|few|11|TRBV2|-
TGTGCCAGCAGTGACATTTACGAGCAGTACTTC
CASSDIYEQYF
>TRBJ2-2|-|15|TRBV7-9|TRBD1
TGTGCCAGCAGCTTAGGGACAGGGAGTACCGGGGAGCTGTTTTTT
CASSLGTGSTGELFF